This T cell receptor (beta chain) was found in a study of T cells in Graves' hyperthyroidism and ophthalmopathy (dated by TCRdb to between 2018 and 2021). Broadly, across the study: Peripheral blood samples were taken at initial diagnosis, before any treatment was given. The paper reports TCR Vbeta CDR3 sequencing of fewer than 150 peripheral blood samples: fewer than 50 ophthalmopathy, approximately 74 hyperthyroidism and around 17 progressor patients. In about 6 Graves' hyperthyroidism patients, the study also compared T-cell repertoires from thyroid tissue with T-cell repertoires from blood. Prospective prediction of ophthalmopathy was tested in an independent validation cohort of approximately 18 hyperthyroidism patients and 17 patients who later progressed to ophthalmopathy. After blood sampling, hyperthyroidism patients were treated with methimazole at a starting dose of 30 mg daily, and ophthalmopathy patients were treated with high-dose intravenous methylprednisolone. The approximately 98 discovery patients were randomly divided into training and test sets at a 7:3 ratio. A discovery cohort of fewer than 110 patients, about 40 with Graves' ophthalmopathy and 57 with stable Graves' hyperthyroidism, was used to find distinguishing TCR V-J signatures.

Overall study outcomes, separate from this receptor: Most expanded thyroid clonotypes (frequency above 0.001) were also detected in blood, a finding suggesting that blood repertoires may reflect thyroid immune responses. In validation, the model predicted progression to ophthalmopathy a median of about 6.8 months before onset, with roughly 71% sensitivity and roughly 73% specificity. No statistical method was used to fix the sample size in advance, and group allocation was not hidden from the investigators. In cross-validation, a model built on a 13 V-J signature told ophthalmopathy apart from stable hyperthyroidism with less than 90% sensitivity and 81% to 82% specificity, and in testing the same model reached 80%/75%.

Of note for this clonotype: Which antigen it targets is not known. No quality values exist for individual bases; no much larger clone is one base distant.

The germline V gene yields ENHRY for CDR1 and SYGVKD for CDR2. The V end gives up 6 bases and the J end 7 bases, leaving 10 bases in the junction not matched to a gene. Including cysteine and phenylalanine, the CDR3 has 14 amino acids. Only CDR3 DNA is held: 42 bases, read in frame from base 1. Amplification of TCR beta CDR3 regions was carried out from RNA transcripts. The TCR CDR3 was subjected to a first round of RT-PCR using the HTBI primer set and the Qiagen OneStep RT-PCR kit. A second multiplex PCR round built the libraries, followed by size selection and purification. Sequencing of the libraries was done on an Illumina HiSeq2000 using paired-end 100 bp reads. The original pipeline was this. Raw data were processed with SOAPnuke, discarding reads with adapters, uncalled bases, mean Phred below 15, or no exact constant-primer or identifier match. COPE v1.2.5 was used to merge the high-quality paired reads, and each unique nucleotide sequence was defined as a clonotype. MiTCR v1.1 was used to align the clonotypes against IMGT TRBV, TRBD and TRBJ reference segments. Analysis was restricted to V-J combinations with a frequency above 0.0001, which covered roughly 99% of repertoires. The TCS score was defined as the ratio of F50 (clonal expansion) to E x V (chaos), calculated using BLOSUM62-based TCRdist between CDR3 peptides within each V-J. Welch's t-statistics and random forest reduced several hundred V-J features to about 12, which were used in a naive Bayes classifier (R e1071). The public reads were quality trimmed at Q25 with fastp and then assembled into clones with MiXCR by TCRdb, keeping productive beta chains. When rows share a CDR3 protein, they turn into one entry using the most common DNA and genes. The V and J calls were not made by the authors but by TCRdb's processing. This sample comprises approximately 400,000 distinct CDR3 sequences, about 14% of them detected only once. The ten most abundant clones make up 20% of the sample.

Ophthalmopathy patients had moderately to severely active disease, Clinical Activity Score of at least 3, NOSPECS grade of at least 4, and duration under 3 months. Exclusion was applied to patients with uncontrolled infections, other autoimmune diseases, pregnancy or lactation. Clinical symptoms, serum thyroxine and TRAb, thyroid ultrasound, and orbital computed tomography formed the basis for the diagnoses. PBMCs were separated from roughly 9.6 ml of fresh peripheral blood using Ficoll-Paque density gradient centrifugation. Total RNA was extracted with Trizol reagent, and quality was checked on an Agilent 2100 Bioanalyzer.

The chain was built from TRBV10-3 and TRBJ1-1; the junction holds 8 bases that match TRBD1. The TCR was taken from a woman in her thirties with Graves' ophthalmopathy. The sequenced sample consisted of blood. The encoded CDR3 is CAIRPTGDVGEAFF. The nucleotide sequence is TGTGCCATCAGACCGACAGGGGATGTTGGTGAAGCTTTCTTT.